This T cell receptor beta chain came from a study of blood T cell repertoires in COVID-19. Study at large: Italy, Spain and the United States were the sources of the convalescent and acute COVID-19 samples. From T cells, B-cell-depleted T cells, or PBMCs came the material, which was cDNA or gDNA.

In the authors' methods: Estimation of nucleated cell counts relied on the amplification of reference gene primers. The assay was immunoSEQ multiplex PCR, and TCRdb's table has in-frame clones only and misses some. Clone size and V and J calls were adopted from that table, with D and trimming inferred from the DNA. Of 150,000 to 200,000 clones in the sample, roughly 78% were seen once. V was trimmed by 6 bases and J by 1 base, leaving 9 bases between them. Germline V gene sequence: CDR1 MNHEY, CDR2 SVGAGI. The CDR3 sequence is 13 residues long. This sequence was found in an elderly woman with active or convalescent COVID-19. Sequenced material: peripheral blood. The V and J genes are TRBV6-5 and TRBJ1-1; D is undetermined. This CDR3 reads CASRRHPNTEAFF. The CDR3 DNA follows: TGTGCCAGCAGAAGACACCCGAACACTGAAGCTTTCTTT.